The TCR beta chain under discussion was sequenced for a study of spatial heterogeneity in lung cancer. About the study: Raw reads contained each unique TCR and UMI combination more than ten times on average.

Every individual TCR cDNA molecule carried its own unique molecular identifier, which allowed correction of PCR and sequencing errors. TCRdb fed the 5' RACE reads into MiXCR, producing one record per CDR3 protein. The profile covers 90,000 or so distinct CDR3 sequences, with approximately 8.5% appearing a single time and 6% to 7.5% taken by the ten largest. Many counts were recorded for this clonotype. Its antigen is not identified. Time point in this sample: sample taken at primary tumor resection. Whole RNA, isolated from tumor, nontumor lung or frozen PBMC, was sequenced without prior sorting. Samples were obtained from 65 to 80 donors, all untreated early-stage non-small cell lung cancer patients. Regarding the study as a whole: Blood carried ubiquitous expanded tumor TCRs more at resection than follow-up.

The clonotype was recovered from a male donor with early-stage non-small cell lung cancer. The sequencing used PBMCs, collected at surgery.

The CDR3: CASSAPPDTQYF. CDR3 sequence (DNA): TGTGCCAGCAGCGCCCCGCCAGATACGCAGTATTTT. The genes are TRBV7-2 and TRBJ2-3; unclear D gene. CDR3 size: 12 residues. V lost 5 bases to trimming and J lost 4 bases, with 7 bases between them. Germline CDR1 is SGHTA and CDR2 is FQGNSA.